These 5 T cell receptor beta chains share one sample of origin, sequenced in a study of blood T cell repertoires in COVID-19. The repertoire was sequenced with immunoSEQ multiplex PCR; TCRdb's copy has only in-frame clones and lacks some. The sample lists 200,000 to 300,000 clones; 92% were seen once. The specimen sequenced was peripheral blood. The receptors were gathered from a man in his thirties or forties with COVID-19, enrolled during active disease.

This chain connects TRBV6-5 to TRBJ1-2, with D hard to call. The germline CDR1 and CDR2 sequences are MNHEY and SVGAGI. The CDR3 consists of 15 residues. With 1 base removed from V and 0 bases from J, the gap between germline ends came to 9 bases. CDR3 loop: CASSYYREANYGYTF. The CDR3 DNA reads TGTGCCAGCAGTTACTACAGAGAAGCTAACTATGGCTACACCTTC.

This clone has just one count. The chain is built from TRBV7-2 and TRBJ2-7, with D possibly TRBD2 on 6 matching bases. Looked up from germline, CDR1 is SGHTA and CDR2 is FQGNSA. The CDR3 loop spans 15 amino acids. Trimming stripped 0 bases from V and 0 bases from J, with 9 bases between. This CDR3 is CASSLAGGRSYEQYF. The CDR3 DNA sequence: TGTGCCAGCAGCTTAGCGGGGGGACGCTCCTACGAGCAGTACTTC.

The rearrangement links TRBV7-3 to TRBJ2-1; 13 bases are shared with TRBD2. CDR1 is SGHTA and CDR2 is FQGTGA in the germline V gene. The CDR3 totals 17 residues. The V and J ends lost 5 bases and 4 bases, in that order; junction bases with no gene match: 8. CDR3: CASSQGGGLAGYNEQFF. The CDR3 DNA follows: TGTGCCAGCAGCCAGGGAGGGGGACTAGCGGGGTACAATGAGCAGTTCTTC.

This clone was seen only once. V gene TRBV9 combines with J gene TRBJ2-3, with a weak D call TRBD2 (5 bases). V was clipped by 3 bases and J by 4 bases, with 12 bases between them. The CDR3 has 14 amino acids. Germline V gene data show CDR1 as SGDLS and CDR2 as YYNGEE. The CDR3 spells CASSEGSPSDTQYF. CDR3 nucleotide sequence: TGTGCCAGCAGCGAAGGGAGCCCCTCAGATACGCAGTATTTT.

This rearrangement joins TRBV29-1 to TRBJ2-7; 8 bases map to TRBD2. CDR3 length: 12 amino acids. Germline V lookup: CDR1 SQVTM, CDR2 ANQGSEA. Germline trimming cut 4 bases from V and 5 bases from J; bases unmatched to any gene: 4. The CDR3 DNA is TGCAGCGTTGGCCAGCGGGGGAACGAGCAGTACTTC. It encodes CSVGQRGNEQYF.